Listed here are 27 T cell receptor beta chains from one sample, sequenced in a study of blood T cell repertoires in COVID-19. Method: immunoSEQ multiplex PCR; TCRdb's copy keeps in-frame clones and lacks some. This repertoire shows more than 250,000 clones, around 89% found once; its top ten account for 5% to 7%. The sequencing sample was made of peripheral blood. The receptor source for this set is a man aged 18-30 years who had recovered from COVID-19.

The chain has TRBV5-1 and TRBJ1-6, with D possibly being TRBD1 (6 bases). This CDR3 is built from 16 residues. V was clipped by 4 bases and J by 9 bases, with 20 bases between them. The germline V gene encodes CDR1 SGHRS and CDR2 YFSETQ. The CDR3: CASSPGGTGLTSPLHF. CDR3 nucleotide sequence: TGCGCCAGCAGCCCGGGGGGCACAGGGCTTACTTCACCCCTCCACTTT.

This chain connects TRBV19 to TRBJ1-2, with TRBD1 identical over 7 bases. V was pared by 5 bases and J by 4 bases, with 13 bases of the junction left unmatched. The V gene's germline CDR1 is LNHDA and CDR2 SQIVND (reference sequence). This CDR3 contains 16 residues. CDR3 nucleotide sequence: TGTGCCAGTAGTGAAGCCGGGACAGTACAGCTCTATGGCTACACCTTC. It encodes CASSEAGTVQLYGYTF.

The V call is TRBV3-1 (or the pseudogene TRBV3-2), the J call TRBJ1-4, with D unresolved. Germline CDR1 and CDR2: LGHDT and YNNKEL (reference sequence). This CDR3 has 15 residues. V was cut by 0 bases and J by 0 bases, with 5 bases left in between. The CDR3 here is CASSQETATNEKLFF. The CDR3 DNA reads as TGTGCCAGCAGCCAAGAAACAGCAACTAATGAAAAACTGTTTTTT.

J is TRBJ2-3 and V is TRBV10-3, with TRBD2 matching 10 bases. Germline-derived CDR1 and CDR2 are ENHRY and SYGVKD. This CDR3 region has 15 residues. Germline trimming cut 7 bases from V and 4 bases from J; bases unmatched to any gene: 8. This CDR3 is CAIKDSSGRADTQYF. In DNA form, the CDR3 reads TGTGCCATCAAAGATTCGAGCGGGAGGGCAGATACGCAGTATTTT.

V is TRBV15 and J is TRBJ1-2; 9 nucleotides agree with TRBD1. CDR1 and CDR2 from the germline V gene are LNHNV and YYDKDF (reference sequence). This CDR3 region has 17 residues. V lost 0 bases, J lost 0 bases, and 5 bases stayed unmatched. As DNA, the CDR3 is TGTGCCACCAGCAGAGATAAAACAGGGGGCCCTAACTATGGCTACACCTTC. It yields the protein CATSRDKTGGPNYGYTF.

The chain has TRBV5-1 and TRBJ2-3; 7 nucleotides agree with TRBD1. CDR1 and CDR2 from the germline V gene are SGHRS and YFSETQ. Trimming at V came to 0 bases and at J to 4 bases, leaving 2 bases not matched to a gene. The CDR3 is 14 residues long. The CDR3 reads CASSLGQGPDTQYF. CDR3 coding DNA: TGCGCCAGCAGCTTGGGACAGGGCCCAGATACGCAGTATTTT.

J is TRBJ1-1 and V is TRBV9, with D uncertain. CDR1 and CDR2 from the germline V gene are SGDLS and YYNGEE. The V and J ends lost 3 bases and 0 bases respectively, with 15 bases between them. The CDR3 extends over 16 amino acids. CDR3 DNA: TGTGCCAGCAGCGCCCCCCCGGTGACAATGAACACTGAAGCTTTCTTT. This codes for CASSAPPVTMNTEAFF.

The chain's CDR3 is CSVHVGGWETQYF. In DNA, the CDR3 is TGCAGCGTTCATGTTGGCGGATGGGAGACCCAGTACTTC. The genes are TRBV29-1 and TRBJ2-5; no firm D call. Germline loops: CDR1 SQVTM, CDR2 ANQGSEA. V was pared by 5 bases and J by 5 bases, with 15 bases between. This CDR3 is 13 amino acids long.

This rearrangement joins TRBV27 to TRBJ2-3, with a tentative D call TRBD2 (7 bases). Germline lookup yields CDR1 MNHEY and CDR2 SMNVEV (reference sequence). CDR3 size: 15 residues. V shed 6 bases and J shed 1 base, with 14 bases lying between them. CDR3 DNA sequence: TGTGCCAGCAGCCTTCCGGGGGGCGGCACAGATACGCAGTATTTT. This encodes CASSLPGGGTDTQYF.

The chain employs TRBV5-4 and TRBJ2-1; 11 bases fit TRBD2. V lost 4 bases to trimming and J lost 3 bases; unmatched junction nucleotides: 3. The CDR3 has 15 residues. Germline V gives CDR1 SGHNT, CDR2 YYREEE (reference sequence). The DNA for the CDR3 is TGTGCCAGCAGCCTCGGGACTAGCGGCTACAATGAGCAGTTCTTC. This encodes CASSLGTSGYNEQFF.

The rearrangement links TRBV10-3 to TRBJ1-3; 7 bases agree with TRBD1. CDR1 ENHRY and CDR2 SYGVKD come from the germline V gene. The CDR3 sequence is 16 residues long. The junction had 8 bases not matched to a gene; V was cut back by 6 bases and J by 0 bases. CDR3 amino acids: CAISLTGPSSGNTIYF. Here the CDR3 DNA reads TGTGCCATCAGCTTGACAGGGCCGAGCTCTGGAAACACCATATATTTT.

V usage is TRBV6-5 and J usage is TRBJ1-2; D uncertain. Germline V gives CDR1 MNHEY, CDR2 SVGAGI. The germline V and J ends were trimmed by 0 bases and 2 bases, with 13 bases remaining between them. The CDR3 runs 16 residues. In DNA, the CDR3 is TGTGCCAGCAGTTACTCGTTCCGAGCCCTGAACTATGGCTACACCTTC. This codes for CASSYSFRALNYGYTF.

This chain links TRBV6-5 with TRBJ1-6, with D possibly matching TRBD1 (5 bases). The ends were cut back, 5 bases at V and 10 bases at J, with 18 bases in the middle. CDR1 and CDR2 (germline): MNHEY, SVGAGI. The CDR3 totals 15 residues. The CDR3 DNA reads as TGTGCCAGCAGTACAGTGGGCAGGGTATGGTCACCCCTCCACTTT. It specifies CASSTVGRVWSPLHF.

This clone was observed once. The gene calls are TRBV21-1 and TRBJ1-1. TRBV21-1 is an annotated pseudogene. CDR3 length: 13 amino acids. In DNA, the CDR3 is TGTGCCAGCATTCGACCGGGGGGAACTGAAGCTTTCTTT. Its translation: CASIRPGGTEAFF.

J is TRBJ2-3 and V is TRBV7-3, with a weak D call TRBD2 (7 bases). Trimming took off 2 bases at V and 2 bases at J, with 11 bases between the two ends. The CDR3 length is 15 residues. Germline V gene lookup returns CDR1 SGHTA and CDR2 FQGTGA. CDR3 sequence (DNA): TGTGCCAGCAGCTTAGCGGGGGCCCTCACAGATACGCAGTATTTT. It translates to CASSLAGALTDTQYF.

V is TRBV2 and J is TRBJ2-1; 13 bases map to TRBD2. Germline V gene data show CDR1 as SNHLY and CDR2 as FYNNEI. The V and J ends lost 3 bases and 5 bases, in that order; junction bases with no gene match: 16. The CDR3 length is 20 residues. CDR3 residues: CASSEGTWGPGLAGDNEQFF. For the CDR3, the DNA is TGTGCCAGCAGTGAGGGGACGTGGGGCCCTGGACTAGCGGGGGACAATGAGCAGTTCTTC. The full variable domain, with the rest looked up from reference TRBV2 and TRBJ2-1, is EPEVTQTPSHQVTQMGQEVILRCVPISNHLYFYWYRQILGQKVEFLVSFYNNEISEKSEIFDDQFSVERPDGSNFTLKIRSTKLEDSAMYFCASSEGTWGPGLAGDNEQFFGPGTRLTVL.

The rearrangement uses TRBV6-6 and TRBJ2-3; 10 bases are shared with TRBD2. The CDR3 is made up of 15 amino acids. V shed 6 bases, J shed 6 bases, and the junction held 9 bases outside the gene matches. Germline CDR1 reads MNHNY; CDR2 reads SVGAGI (reference sequence). CDR3 sequence: CASRSKRGGSDTQYF. CDR3 nucleotides: TGTGCCAGCAGGAGCAAGCGGGGGGGCTCCGATACGCAGTATTTT.

The CDR3 DNA reads as TGTGCCAGCAGCGTCGGGAATTCACCCCTCCACTTT. Residues: CASSVGNSPLHF. The V call is TRBV7-9, the J call TRBJ1-6; D is undetermined. Germline V lookup: CDR1 SEHNR, CDR2 FQNEAQ (reference sequence). The germline V and J ends were trimmed by 5 bases and 7 bases, with 6 bases remaining between them. CDR3 size: 12 residues.

The chain is built from TRBV27 and TRBJ2-6, with D perhaps TRBD1 (6 bases). Germline V lookup: CDR1 MNHEY, CDR2 SMNVEV (reference sequence). V shed 1 base and J shed 4 bases, with 11 bases lying between them. There are 16 residues in the CDR3. Here the CDR3 DNA reads TGTGCCAGCAGTTTATTAGGACAGCTAGGGGCCAACGTCCTGACTTTC. Residues: CASSLLGQLGANVLTF.

This chain links TRBV19 with TRBJ1-5; possibly TRBD1 for D (5 bases). Germline loops: CDR1 LNHDA, CDR2 SQIVND (reference sequence). Trimming stripped 6 bases from V and 0 bases from J, with 18 bases between. This CDR3 region has 17 residues. The CDR3 region has the DNA TGTGCCAGTAGGGGCTCAGGTGCAGGGTCTAGCAATCAGCCCCAGCATTTT. It yields the protein CASRGSGAGSSNQPQHF.

The chain links TRBV5-1 to TRBJ2-1; D is unresolved. V lost 2 bases, J lost 9 bases, and 12 bases lay in between. The CDR3 contains 13 residues. Germline values: CDR1 SGHRS, CDR2 YFSETQ. The CDR3 DNA is TGCGCCAGCAGCTTTCCGCCCTCTACTGAGCAGTTCTTC. Its protein is CASSFPPSTEQFF. Using reference TRBV5-1 and TRBJ2-1 for the parts outside the CDR3, the full variable domain is KAGVTQTPRYLIKTRGQQVTLSCSPISGHRSVSWYQQTPGQGLQFLFEYFSETQRNKGNFPGRFSGRQFSNSRSEMNVSTLELGDSALYLCASSFPPSTEQFFGPGTRLTVL.

This chain connects TRBV20-1 to TRBJ2-3, with D unclear. V was trimmed by 3 bases and J by 2 bases, leaving 3 bases between them. CDR1 and CDR2 (germline): DFQATT, SNEGSKA (reference sequence). This CDR3 has 11 amino acids. CDR3 sequence: CSASNTDTQYF. CDR3 nucleotide sequence: TGCAGTGCTAGCAACACAGATACGCAGTATTTT.

This chain links TRBV7-9 with TRBJ1-1; possible D gene TRBD1, 5 bases. Trimming cost V 2 bases and J 0 bases, with 10 bases left between them. Germline loops: CDR1 SEHNR, CDR2 FQNEAQ (reference sequence). The CDR3 spans 15 residues. CDR3: CASSLTTGLNTEAFF. The DNA of the CDR3 is TGTGCCAGCAGCTTAACAACAGGCCTGAACACTGAAGCTTTCTTT.

J is TRBJ2-7 and V is TRBV5-1, with D possibly matching TRBD2 (6 bases). CDR1 is SGHRS, CDR2 YFSETQ, per germline. Trimming shortened V by 4 bases and J by 0 bases, and 20 bases separated the two germline ends. CDR3 length: 17 residues. This chain's CDR3 is CASSPWWPRDFSYEQYF. In nucleotides, the CDR3 is TGCGCCAGCAGCCCCTGGTGGCCCCGGGACTTCTCCTACGAGCAGTACTTC.

This chain uses TRBV19 with TRBJ1-1; D is unresolved. Trimming took 7 bases from V and 1 from J, leaving 16 bases between them. The CDR3 contains 15 residues. Germline CDR1 and CDR2: LNHDA and SQIVND (reference sequence). The CDR3 sequence: CASTPPPGQNTEAFF. The CDR3 nucleotides are TGTGCCAGTACTCCCCCCCCAGGCCAGAACACTGAAGCTTTCTTT.

The V and J genes are TRBV3-1 (or the pseudogene TRBV3-2) and TRBJ2-7; maybe TRBD2 (5 bases). Germline V lookup: CDR1 LGHDT, CDR2 YNNKEL (reference sequence). The germline V and J ends were trimmed by 3 bases and 2 bases, with 17 bases remaining between them. The CDR3 extends over 16 amino acids. The CDR3 DNA reads TGTGCCAGCAGCCATTCGCGCGGGCCGGCTACCTACGAGCAGTACTTC. It codes for CASSHSRGPATYEQYF.

DNA of the CDR3: TGTGCCACCAGCGCTAAAGGGGGCCTTTCCTACGAGCAGTACTTC. It encodes CATSAKGGLSYEQYF. The rearrangement joins TRBV15 to TRBJ2-7; 7 nucleotides align to TRBD1. Germline V gene sequence: CDR1 LNHNV, CDR2 YYDKDF (reference sequence). This CDR3 spans 15 amino acids. After removal of 5 bases from V and 1 base from J, the junction contained 8 bases not matched to a gene.